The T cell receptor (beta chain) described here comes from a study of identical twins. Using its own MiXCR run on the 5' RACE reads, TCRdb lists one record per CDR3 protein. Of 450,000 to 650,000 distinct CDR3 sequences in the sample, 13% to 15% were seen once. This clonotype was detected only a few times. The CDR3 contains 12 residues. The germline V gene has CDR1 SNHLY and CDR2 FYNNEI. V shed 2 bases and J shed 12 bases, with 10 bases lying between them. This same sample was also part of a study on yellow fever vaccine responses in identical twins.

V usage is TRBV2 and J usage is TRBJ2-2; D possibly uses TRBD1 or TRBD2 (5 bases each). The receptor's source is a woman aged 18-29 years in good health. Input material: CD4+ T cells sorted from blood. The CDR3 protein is CASSEQGPKLFF. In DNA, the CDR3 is TGTGCCAGCAGTGAACAGGGACCCAAGCTGTTTTTT.